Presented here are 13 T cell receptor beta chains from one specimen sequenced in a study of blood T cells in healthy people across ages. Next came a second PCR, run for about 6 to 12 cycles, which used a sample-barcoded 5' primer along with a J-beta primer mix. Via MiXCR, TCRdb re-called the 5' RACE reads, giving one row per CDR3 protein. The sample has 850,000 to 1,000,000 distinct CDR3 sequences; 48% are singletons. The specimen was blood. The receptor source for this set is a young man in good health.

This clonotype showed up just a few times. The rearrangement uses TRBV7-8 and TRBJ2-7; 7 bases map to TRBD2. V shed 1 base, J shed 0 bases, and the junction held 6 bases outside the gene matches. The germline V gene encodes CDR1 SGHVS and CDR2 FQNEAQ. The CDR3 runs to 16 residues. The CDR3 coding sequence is TGTGCCAGCAGCTTAGGGGTTATAGCGGGCTCCTACGAGCAGTACTTC. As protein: CASSLGVIAGSYEQYF.

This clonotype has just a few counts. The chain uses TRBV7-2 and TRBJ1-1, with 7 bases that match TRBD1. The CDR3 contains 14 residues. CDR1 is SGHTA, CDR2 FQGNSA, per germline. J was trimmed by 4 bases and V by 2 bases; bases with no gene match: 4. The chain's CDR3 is CASSLSAGGTEAFF. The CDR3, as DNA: TGTGCCAGCAGCTTAAGTGCAGGGGGCACTGAAGCTTTCTTT.

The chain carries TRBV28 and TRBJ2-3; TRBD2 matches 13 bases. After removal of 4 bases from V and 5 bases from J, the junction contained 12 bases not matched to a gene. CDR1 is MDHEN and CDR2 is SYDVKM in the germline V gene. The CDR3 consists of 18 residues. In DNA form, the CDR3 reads TGTGCCAGCAGTTCAACTAGCGGGGGGGCCTGGTCCGGAGATACGCAGTATTTT. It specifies CASSSTSGGAWSGDTQYF.

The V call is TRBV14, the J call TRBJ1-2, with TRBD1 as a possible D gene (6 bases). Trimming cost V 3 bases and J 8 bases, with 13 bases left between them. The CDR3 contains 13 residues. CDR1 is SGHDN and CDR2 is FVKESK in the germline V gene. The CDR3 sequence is CASSHQGPGGYTF. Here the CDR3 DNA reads TGTGCCAGCAGCCATCAGGGGCCGGGAGGCTACACCTTC.

CDR3 in amino acids: CASQTSGGPFFEQFF. CDR3 in DNA: TGTGCCAGCCAGACTAGCGGGGGCCCCTTTTTTGAACAGTTCTTC. This chain uses TRBV12-3 or TRBV12-4 with TRBJ2-1, with TRBD2 matching over 12 bases. CDR3 length: 15 amino acids. The V segment lost 8 bases and the J segment 13 bases; nucleotides outside the gene matches: 15.

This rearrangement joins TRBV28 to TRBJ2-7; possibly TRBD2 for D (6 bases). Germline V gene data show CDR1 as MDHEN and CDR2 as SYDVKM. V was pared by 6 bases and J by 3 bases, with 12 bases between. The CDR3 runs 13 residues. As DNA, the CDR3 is TGTGCCAGCAGGGGGGGACGGGACTACGAGCAGTACTTC. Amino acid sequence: CASRGGRDYEQYF.

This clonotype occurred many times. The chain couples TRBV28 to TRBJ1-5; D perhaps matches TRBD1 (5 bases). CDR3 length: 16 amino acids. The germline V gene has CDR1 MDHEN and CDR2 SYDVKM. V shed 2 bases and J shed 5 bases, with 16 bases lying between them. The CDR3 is CASSLAVRGTDQPQHF. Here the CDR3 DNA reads TGTGCCAGCAGTTTAGCGGTAAGAGGGACCGATCAGCCCCAGCATTTT.

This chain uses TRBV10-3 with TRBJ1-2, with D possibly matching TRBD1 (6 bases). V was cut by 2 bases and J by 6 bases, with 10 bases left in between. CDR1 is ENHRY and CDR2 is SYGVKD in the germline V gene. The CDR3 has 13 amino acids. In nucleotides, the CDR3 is TGTGCCATCAGTGAGGCGGACAGTAATGGCTACACCTTC. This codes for CAISEADSNGYTF.

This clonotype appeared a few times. CDR3 protein: CASSPEGDRNQPQHF. In DNA, the CDR3 is TGCGCCAGCAGCCCCGAGGGGGACAGGAATCAGCCCCAGCATTTT. V gene TRBV5-1 combines with J gene TRBJ1-5, with 8 positions matching TRBD1. Germline CDR1 SGHRS, CDR2 YFSETQ. This CDR3 comprises 15 residues. Trimming took 4 bases from V and 4 from J; bases not matched to a gene: 7.

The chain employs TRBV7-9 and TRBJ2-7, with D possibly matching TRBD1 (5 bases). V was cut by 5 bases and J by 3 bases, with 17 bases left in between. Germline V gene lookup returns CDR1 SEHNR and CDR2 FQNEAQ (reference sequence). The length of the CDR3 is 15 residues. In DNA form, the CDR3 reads TGTGCCAGCAGCCGCTGGGCGACAGAGAACTACGAGCAGTACTTC. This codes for CASSRWATENYEQYF.

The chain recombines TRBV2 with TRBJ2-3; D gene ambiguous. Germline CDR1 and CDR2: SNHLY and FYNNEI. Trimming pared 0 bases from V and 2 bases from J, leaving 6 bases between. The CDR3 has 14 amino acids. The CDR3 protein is CASSEALPTDTQYF. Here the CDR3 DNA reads TGTGCCAGCAGTGAAGCGCTTCCCACAGATACGCAGTATTTT.

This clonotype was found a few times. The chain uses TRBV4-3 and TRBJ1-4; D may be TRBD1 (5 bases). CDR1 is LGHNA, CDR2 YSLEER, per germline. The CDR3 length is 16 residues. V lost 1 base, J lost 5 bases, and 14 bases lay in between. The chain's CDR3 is CASSQVVAGWNEKLFF. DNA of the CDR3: TGCGCCAGCAGCCAAGTAGTGGCAGGGTGGAATGAAAAACTGTTTTTT.

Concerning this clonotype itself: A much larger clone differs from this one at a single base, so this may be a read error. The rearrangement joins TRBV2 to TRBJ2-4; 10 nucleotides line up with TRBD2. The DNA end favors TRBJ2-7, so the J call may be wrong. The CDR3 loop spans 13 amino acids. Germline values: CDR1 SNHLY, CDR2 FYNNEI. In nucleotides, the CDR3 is TGTGCCAGCGTACTAGCGGGGACCTACGAGCAGTACTTC. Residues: CASVLAGTYEQYF.